The T cell receptor (beta chain) under discussion was sequenced for a study of lymphopenia after photon versus proton radiotherapy. Findings and limits, study-wide: In patients who died, overall survival fell as post-nadir TCR diversity dropped more. After the lymphocyte nadir, photon-treated repertoires showed oligoclonal expansion, especially of CD8+ Temra cells.

CDR1 and CDR2 (germline): SEHNR, FQNEAQ (reference sequence). This CDR3 is 14 amino acids long. V dropped 7 bases and J dropped 4 bases, with 13 bases sitting between them. Details on this clone: Its antigen is as yet unknown.

Assay used: immunoSEQ multiplex PCR; TCRdb lists only in-frame clones, some missing. The table lists roughly 30,000 clones, 80% to 90% of them singletons. The material was peripheral blood, obtained from a patient treated with proton-based radiotherapy. The chain has TRBV7-9 and TRBJ1-4, with a tentative D call TRBD1 (6 bases). The sequence came from a woman aged 55-70 years with cholangiocarcinoma. Some clones in this sample may be carry-over from other donors' samples. The CDR3 protein is CASTRQAYNEKLFF. In DNA form, the CDR3 reads TGTGCCAGCACTCGACAGGCATATAATGAAAAACTGTTTTTT.